This entry lists 21 T cell receptor beta chains sequenced from one sample in a study of cytomegalovirus exposure and HLA in healthy donors. Researchers ran the PCR with 60 Vbeta and 13 Jbeta primers. TCRdb's copy holds only in-frame clones and misses some; the assay was immunoSEQ multiplex PCR. This table holds 85,000 to 130,000 clones, 70% to 85% found once. Sequencing was done on a sample of PBMCs. These receptors all come from a boy younger than 18 in good health and CMV-seronegative.

This chain connects TRBV7-9 to TRBJ1-1; 10 bases fit TRBD1. V gave up 5 bases and J gave up 7 bases; unmatched junction bases: 10. CDR3 length equals 15 residues. CDR1 SEHNR and CDR2 FQNEAQ come from the germline V gene (reference sequence). CDR3 amino acids: CASSPKTGGEGEAFF. The DNA for the CDR3 is TGTGCCAGCAGCCCAAAGACAGGGGGCGAGGGTGAAGCTTTCTTT.

V usage is TRBV5-1 and J usage is TRBJ2-3; 14 bases match TRBD2. The germline gives CDR1 SGHRS, CDR2 YFSETQ. The ends lost 4 bases at V and 0 bases at J; junction bases unmatched: 7. This CDR3 has 18 amino acids. CDR3 DNA sequence: TGCGCCAGCAGCCGCGGGACTAGCGGGAGCCTGAGCACAGATACGCAGTATTTT. Translating it yields CASSRGTSGSLSTDTQYF.

This clone is a singleton in its sample. The gene calls are TRBV11-2 and TRBJ2-5; no definite D call. The CDR3 is 14 residues long. Trimming took 1 base from V and 4 from J, leaving 10 bases between them. Germline V gives CDR1 SGHAT, CDR2 FQNNGV. The chain's CDR3 is CASSLVGLLETQYF. The DNA of the CDR3 is TGTGCCAGCAGCTTAGTGGGCCTTCTAGAGACCCAGTACTTC.

In the case of this clone: This specimen includes other DNA sequences encoding the same CDR3. This chain joins TRBV5-1 and TRBJ2-7; perhaps TRBD2 as D (5 bases). The CDR3 has 15 residues. The germline CDR1 and CDR2 sequences are SGHRS and YFSETQ. V was cut by 0 bases and J by 0 bases, with 10 bases left in between. The CDR3 coding sequence is TGCGCCAGCAGCTTGGTTGGCGGGTCCTCCTACGAGCAGTACTTC. As protein: CASSLVGGSSYEQYF.

The rearrangement links TRBV10-3 to TRBJ1-2; TRBD1 matches 9 bases. This CDR3 spans 14 amino acids. Germline V gene lookup returns CDR1 ENHRY and CDR2 SYGVKD. Trimming took 4 bases from V and 4 from J; bases not matched to a gene: 4. The CDR3 DNA reads as TGTGCCATCAGTGGGGGGACAGGGAGCTATGGCTACACCTTC. Amino acid sequence: CAISGGTGSYGYTF.

V gene TRBV6-5 combines with J gene TRBJ1-1; possible D gene TRBD1, 5 bases. CDR3 length: 16 residues. Between the trimmed V and J ends, which lost 3 bases and 3 bases, there was a span of 17 bases. Germline CDR1 MNHEY, CDR2 SVGAGI. As DNA, the CDR3 is TGTGCCAGCAGTTATGCGAGCAGGGTTTCCGACACTGAAGCTTTCTTT. Its protein is CASSYASRVSDTEAFF.

V gene TRBV27 combines with J gene TRBJ2-1, with 11 bases fitting TRBD2. The CDR3 is 17 amino acids. J was trimmed by 1 base and V by 9 bases; bases with no gene match: 11. Germline V gene data show CDR1 as MNHEY and CDR2 as SMNVEV (reference sequence). In nucleotides, the CDR3 is TGTGCCAGTCAAACTAGCGGGGGCCCGGGTTCCTACAATGAGCAGTTCTTC. It yields the protein CASQTSGGPGSYNEQFF.

This clone has a single count. The rearrangement links TRBV18 to TRBJ1-1; D is possibly TRBD1 (5 bases). The CDR3 has 14 amino acids. V lost 7 bases and J lost 1, with 13 bases in between. Germline V lookup: CDR1 KGHSH, CDR2 LQKENI. CDR3 residues: CASFTSRGNTEAFF. The CDR3 bases are TGTGCCAGCTTCACCTCAAGGGGGAACACTGAAGCTTTCTTT.

This clone showed up just once. V is TRBV27 and J is TRBJ1-6, with D perhaps TRBD1 (6 bases). Germline V CDR1 and CDR2: MNHEY, SMNVEV (reference sequence). The CDR3 has 17 amino acids. V gave up 2 bases and J gave up 7 bases, with 18 bases separating them. The CDR3 bases are TGTGCCAGCAGTTTAGTTCAGGGGCCCACCAAAAATTCACCCCTCCACTTT. Encoded protein: CASSLVQGPTKNSPLHF.

The V and J genes are TRBV28 and TRBJ1-5; no clear D gene. Trimming left V 4 bases short and J 4 bases short, with 11 bases between. Looked up from germline, CDR1 is MDHEN and CDR2 is SYDVKM. The CDR3 runs 14 residues. Here the CDR3 reads CASSSPRENQPQHF. In DNA form, the CDR3 reads TGTGCCAGCAGTTCCCCCCGGGAGAATCAGCCCCAGCATTTT.

J is TRBJ2-7 and V is TRBV25-1; 13 bases line up with TRBD2. Per germline, CDR1 MGHDK and CDR2 SYGVNS. The CDR3 covers 16 residues. Losses at the gene ends were 4 bases for V and 3 bases for J; bases not matched to a gene: 6. This CDR3 is CASSVTSGRFGYEQYF. CDR3 bases: TGTGCCAGCAGTGTGACTAGCGGGAGGTTTGGCTACGAGCAGTACTTC.

This clone was seen a few times. The rearrangement joins TRBV13 to TRBJ1-1, with TRBD1 matching 7 bases. The CDR3 extends over 15 amino acids. Germline CDR1 and CDR2: PRHDT and FYEKMQ (reference sequence). With V trimmed by 5 bases and J by 3 bases, 9 bases remained unmatched. CDR3 coding DNA: TGTGCCAGCAGCGCATTAGGGACAGATTACACTGAAGCTTTCTTT. This sequence encodes CASSALGTDYTEAFF.

V gene TRBV12-2 combines with J gene TRBJ2-1; the DNA was not used to check the table's D call, TRBD1. TRBV12-2 is a documented pseudogene. The CDR3 is made up of 20 amino acids. The CDR3 protein is CASRSNPERGRDFPYNEQFF. The DNA of the CDR3 is TGTGCAAGTCGCTCTAATCCGGAAAGGGGGAGAGATTTCCCCTACAATGAGCAGTTCTTC.

The gene calls are TRBV1 and TRBJ2-1; the table names TRBD2, a call not compared with the DNA. TRBV1 is designated a pseudogene. The CDR3 runs to 13 residues. CDR3 sequence reads: CTSSQGLAGEQFF. In nucleotides, the CDR3 is TGCACCAGCAGCCAAGGACTAGCGGGGGAACAGTTCTTC.

The rearrangement links TRBV7-2 to TRBJ1-1; D is perhaps TRBD1 (5 bases). Germline lookup yields CDR1 SGHTA and CDR2 FQGNSA. Trimming stripped 6 bases from V and 10 bases from J, with 15 bases between. The CDR3 length is 12 residues. Here the CDR3 DNA reads TGTGCCAGCAGTGGGTCAGCAAGGGGAGCTTTCTTT. The encoded protein is CASSGSARGAFF.

In this sample, this clone turned up a few times. The chain employs TRBV7-9 and TRBJ2-1; possibly TRBD1 for D (5 bases). The CDR3 is 14 residues long. CDR1 is SEHNR, CDR2 FQNEAQ, per germline (reference sequence). The V gene lost 4 bases and the J gene lost 1 base, with 8 bases spanning the gap. CDR3 loop: CASSSQGSYNEQFF. The CDR3 bases are TGTGCCAGCAGCTCGCAGGGATCCTACAATGAGCAGTTCTTC.

In this sample, this clone turned up a few times. Other nucleotide sequences in the sample specify the same CDR3. This chain links TRBV15 with TRBJ2-3, with 15 bases that match TRBD2. From germline, CDR1 is LNHNV and CDR2 YYDKDF (reference sequence). The ends lost 1 base at V and 1 base at J; junction bases unmatched: 18. This CDR3 has 23 amino acids. The CDR3 sequence: CATSRARSLGTSGRILGTDTQYF. CDR3 nucleotide sequence: TGTGCCACCAGCAGAGCGAGAAGTTTAGGGACTAGCGGGAGGATATTGGGCACAGATACGCAGTATTTT.

This clone occurred a few times. V and J are TRBV6-6 and TRBJ1-2; 8 positions agree with TRBD1. After removal of 1 base from V and 0 bases from J, the junction contained 4 bases not matched to a gene. Looked up from germline, CDR1 is MNHNY and CDR2 is SVGAGI (reference sequence). This CDR3 contains 16 residues. This CDR3 is CASSYYRGDSNYGYTF. Written as DNA, the CDR3 is TGTGCCAGCAGTTACTACAGGGGGGATTCTAACTATGGCTACACCTTC.

This clone showed up just a few times. This chain uses TRBV29-1 with TRBJ2-7, with TRBD1 matching over 7 bases. The germline gives CDR1 SQVTM, CDR2 ANQGSEA. V was pared by 5 bases and J by 3 bases, with 7 bases of the junction left unmatched. There are 13 residues in the CDR3. CDR3 nucleotides: TGCAGCGTTACGTTATACAGGGGCTACGAGCAGTACTTC. Residues: CSVTLYRGYEQYF.

The rearrangement joins TRBV9 to TRBJ1-3; 7 nucleotides align to TRBD1. The length of the CDR3 is 16 residues. V lost 4 bases, J lost 0 bases, and 7 bases stayed unmatched. CDR1 is SGDLS, CDR2 YYNGEE, per germline. Here the CDR3 DNA reads TGTGCCAGCAGCCCTGGATACAGGGGCTCTGGAAACACCATATATTTT. Its translation is CASSPGYRGSGNTIYF. Supplemented by reference TRBV9 and TRBJ1-3, the full variable domain reads DSGVTQTPKHLITATGQRVTLRCSPRSGDLSVYWYQQSLDQGLQFLIQYYNGEERAKGNILERFSAQQFPDLHSELNLSSLELGDSALYFCASSPGYRGSGNTIYFGEGSWLTVV.

This chain links TRBV28 with TRBJ1-2, with TRBD1 as a possible D gene (6 bases). CDR1 is MDHEN, CDR2 SYDVKM, per germline. The CDR3 is 13 amino acids. Deletions cut 5 bases from V and 8 bases from J, with 15 bases between. The CDR3 nucleotides are TGTGCCAGCAGTATCAACAGGGCAGGAGGCTACACCTTC. It translates to CASSINRAGGYTF.